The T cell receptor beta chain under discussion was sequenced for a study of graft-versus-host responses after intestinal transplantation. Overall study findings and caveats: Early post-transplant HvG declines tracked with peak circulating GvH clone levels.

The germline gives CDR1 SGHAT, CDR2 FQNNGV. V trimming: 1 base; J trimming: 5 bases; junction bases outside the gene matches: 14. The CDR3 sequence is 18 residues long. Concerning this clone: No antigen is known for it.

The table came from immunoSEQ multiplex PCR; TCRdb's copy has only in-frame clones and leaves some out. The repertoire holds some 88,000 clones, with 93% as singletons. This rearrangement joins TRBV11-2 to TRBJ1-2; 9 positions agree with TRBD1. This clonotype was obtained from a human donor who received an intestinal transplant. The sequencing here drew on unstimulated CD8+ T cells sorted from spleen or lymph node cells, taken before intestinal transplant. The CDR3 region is CASSLGWDRERLAYGYTF. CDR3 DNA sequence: TGTGCCAGCAGCTTAGGTTGGGACAGGGAGAGGTTAGCGTATGGCTACACCTTC.